A selection of T cell receptor beta chains follows, all from one sample in a study of cytomegalovirus exposure and HLA in healthy donors. This table comes from immunoSEQ multiplex PCR, and its TCRdb copy is limited to in-frame clones, with some not included. The sample shows just over 150,000 clones, 75% to 80% of them seen only once. The sequencing sample was made of PBMCs. These receptors were obtained from a woman aged 50 to 60 in good health and CMV-seropositive. The CDR3 runs from the conserved cysteine through the conserved F or W. Each record gives: J gene, V gene, D gene, clone size, CDR3 DNA, CDR3 protein. A D gene is named only where the DNA matches it firmly. A row's size may be missing; if present it is once, few, many or a size class.

>TRBJ2-2|TRBV13|TRBD2|NA
TGTGCCAGCAGTCTAGCGGTAGTTGCCGGGGAGCTGTTTTTT
CASSLAVVAGELFF
>TRBJ1-1|TRBV6-6|NA|NA
TGTGCCAGCAGTTACACAGTAAGGACTGAAGCTTTCTTT
CASSYTVRTEAFF
>TRBJ2-7|TRBV10-2|NA|NA
TGCGCCAGCAGTGCCCCGGGGGGCCACCTCTCCGAGCAGTACTTC
CASSAPGGHLSEQYF
>TRBJ2-7|TRBV6-1|TRBD2|few
TGTGCCAGCAGTTTTCCGACTAGCGTGATGTACGAGCAGTACTTC
CASSFPTSVMYEQYF
>TRBJ2-3|TRBV5-6|TRBD1|NA
TGTGCCAGCAGCTTGGTCCGAAGGGGGCCGGGCACAGATACGCAGTATTTT
CASSLVRRGPGTDTQYF
>TRBJ1-6|TRBV27|NA|NA
TGTGCCAGCAGTACGACATCTGGGAATTCACCCCTCCACTTT
CASSTTSGNSPLHF
>TRBJ2-2|TRBV27|TRBD2|NA
TGTGCCAGCAGGATACTAGCGGAACCGAACACCGGGGAGCTGTTTTTT
CASRILAEPNTGELFF
>TRBJ1-1|TRBV10-3|TRBD1|NA
TGTGCCATCAGTGACTACGGGACAGGTGAAGCTTTCTTT
CAISDYGTGEAFF
>TRBJ2-1|TRBV28|TRBD1|NA
TGTGCCAGCAGTTCTACCGGGACAGGGTCCCCGCAGTTCTTC
CASSSTGTGSPQFF
>TRBJ1-2|TRBV5-4|TRBD1|NA
TGTGCCAGCACCAAAGGCGGCGGGACAGGGGAGCACTCTGGCTACACCTTC
CASTKGGGTGEHSGYTF
>TRBJ2-6|TRBV7-2|NA|NA
TGTGCCAGCAGCTCAGGACGGGGAACTGGGGCCAACGTCCTGACTTTC
CASSSGRGTGANVLTF
>TRBJ2-7|TRBV14|TRBD2|few
TGTGCCAGCAGCGCCCTTGTGGCGGGAGGGACCTACGAGCAGTACTTC
CASSALVAGGTYEQYF
>TRBJ2-5|TRBV7-8|TRBD1|NA
TGTGCCAGCAGCTCGAGGCAGGGGGCAGGAGAGACCCAGTACTTC
CASSSRQGAGETQYF
>TRBJ2-2|TRBV5-1|NA|NA
TGCGCCAGCAGCTTGACCAGGGGTCACGGGGAGCTGTTTTTT
CASSLTRGHGELFF
>TRBJ1-5|TRBV28|NA|few
TGTGCCAGCGGTGCAACACAGCCCCAGCATTTT
CASGATQPQHF
>TRBJ2-5|TRBV2|NA|NA
TGTGCCAGCAGCGCACGAACTAGGAGAGAGACCCAGTACTTC
CASSARTRRETQYF
>TRBJ2-3|TRBV10-2|NA|few
TGCGCCAGCAGTGCGATGGGTTCGACAGGCCCAGATACGCAGTATTTT
CASSAMGSTGPDTQYF
>TRBJ1-3|TRBV19|TRBD1|NA
TGTGCCAGTAGTACGACAGGGGGCCCTGGAAACACCATATATTTT
CASSTTGGPGNTIYF
>TRBJ2-2|TRBV18|NA|NA
TGTGCCAGCTCATCCAGGGGAACGAACACCGGGGAGCTGTTTTTT
CASSSRGTNTGELFF
>TRBJ1-6|TRBV30|TRBD1|few
TGTGCCTGGAGTGGGGACAGGGGGACACCCCTCCACTTT
CAWSGDRGTPLHF
>TRBJ2-7|TRBV6-6|NA|few
TGTGCCAGCACTATACGCCAGGGGAGCGCCTACGAGCAGTACTTC
CASTIRQGSAYEQYF
>TRBJ1-2|TRBV29-1|NA|NA
TGCAGCGTCCAAACAGATTATGGCTACACCTTC
CSVQTDYGYTF
>TRBJ2-3|TRBV18|TRBD2|NA
TGTGCCAGCTCACCCTCCGGGGGGGCCGGAGATACGCAGTATTTT
CASSPSGGAGDTQYF
>TRBJ2-7|TRBV28|TRBD2|NA
TGTGCCAGCAGTCTGACTAGCGGGGGTTACGAGCAGTACTTC
CASSLTSGGYEQYF
>TRBJ1-3|TRBV6-5|NA|once
TGTGCCAGCAGTTACGCTCAGGGAGGAAACACCATATATTTT
CASSYAQGGNTIYF
>TRBJ1-6|TRBV19|NA|NA
TGTGCCAGTACCCTCGCTCAGGGAAATTCACCCCTCCACTTT
CASTLAQGNSPLHF
>TRBJ1-6|TRBV18|TRBD1|NA
TGTGCCAGCTCACCCTGGAGACAGGGGGATTCCTATAATTCACCCCTCCACTTT
CASSPWRQGDSYNSPLHF
>TRBJ2-3|TRBV7-2|TRBD1|NA
TGTGCCAGCAGCTTGGACAGGTACACAGATACGCAGTATTTT
CASSLDRYTDTQYF
>TRBJ2-7|TRBV27|NA|NA
TGTGCCAGCAGCGGGACGGGGAGGTACGAGCAGTACTTC
CASSGTGRYEQYF
>TRBJ1-2|TRBV7-2|NA|NA
TGTGCCAGCATGAATGGGGGGGAGTATGGCTACACCTTC
CASMNGGEYGYTF
>TRBJ1-5|TRBV29-1|NA|NA
TGCAGCGTTTCAGGGTCGGGGGATCAGCCCCAGCATTTT
CSVSGSGDQPQHF
>TRBJ1-1|TRBV29-1|TRBD1|few
TGCAGCGTTGCACATCCCACAGGGGGCACTGAAGCTTTCTTT
CSVAHPTGGTEAFF
>TRBJ2-3|TRBV7-2|TRBD2|NA
TGTGCCAGCAGCCGCGAGGGGCGGGGGGGCCCAGATACGCAGTATTTT
CASSREGRGGPDTQYF
>TRBJ2-5|TRBV6-4|NA|NA
TGTGCCAGCAGTGAAGGTCGGAACGGACTGGGTTCGGAGACCCAGTACTTC
CASSEGRNGLGSETQYF
>TRBJ1-4|TRBV15|NA|NA
TGTGCCACTGGAGGCGACACTAATGAAAAACTGTTTTTT
CATGGDTNEKLFF
>TRBJ2-3|TRBV9|TRBD1|NA
TGTGCCAGCAGCGTAGTAGCGAGGGGGCACACAGATACGCAGTATTTT
CASSVVARGHTDTQYF
>TRBJ1-2|TRBV7-2|NA|NA
TGTGCCAGCAGCTTAAACCGGGATTTAGCTAACTATGGCTACACCTTC
CASSLNRDLANYGYTF
>TRBJ2-7|TRBV28|NA|few
TGTGCCAGCAGTATTAGACAGGTCACCTACGAGCAGTACTTC
CASSIRQVTYEQYF
>TRBJ1-1|TRBV19|TRBD1|few
TGTGCCAGTAGTATACAGGGGGCGGGCACTGAAGCTTTCTTT
CASSIQGAGTEAFF
>TRBJ1-1|TRBV9|TRBD1|once
TGTGCCAGCAGCGTAGGGACAGGAGCAGTGGTCAAAGCTTTCTTT
CASSVGTGAVVKAFF
>TRBJ1-1|TRBV19|TRBD1|NA
TGTGCCAGTAGTGACAGGGGAAGGGTCACTGAAGCTTTCTTT
CASSDRGRVTEAFF
>TRBJ2-6|TRBV18|TRBD2|NA
TGTGCCAGCTCACCATGGAATAGCGGGGGTAGCTCTGGGGCCAACGTCCTGACTTTC
CASSPWNSGGSSGANVLTF
>TRBJ2-3|TRBV6-4|TRBD2|few
TGTGCCAGCAGCTTAGCGGGAGGGAGCACAGATACGCAGTATTTT
CASSLAGGSTDTQYF
>TRBJ2-6|TRBV7-9|NA|NA
TGTGCCAGCAGCTTAGTTGGCGGGGCAGGGGCCAACGTCCTGACTTTC
CASSLVGGAGANVLTF
>TRBJ2-7|TRBV10-2|NA|NA
TGCGCCAGCAAAGATCCGGGGGGCCCTTACGAGCAGTACTTC
CASKDPGGPYEQYF
>TRBJ2-2|TRBV7-9|TRBD1|NA
TGTGCCAGCAGCTCGGACAGGGGCACCGGGGAGCTGTTTTTT
CASSSDRGTGELFF
>TRBJ2-3|TRBV7-2|TRBD1|NA
TGTGCCAGCAGCTTCGGGCCCACAGACAGGGGAGAAGGTACGCAGTATTTT
CASSFGPTDRGEGTQYF